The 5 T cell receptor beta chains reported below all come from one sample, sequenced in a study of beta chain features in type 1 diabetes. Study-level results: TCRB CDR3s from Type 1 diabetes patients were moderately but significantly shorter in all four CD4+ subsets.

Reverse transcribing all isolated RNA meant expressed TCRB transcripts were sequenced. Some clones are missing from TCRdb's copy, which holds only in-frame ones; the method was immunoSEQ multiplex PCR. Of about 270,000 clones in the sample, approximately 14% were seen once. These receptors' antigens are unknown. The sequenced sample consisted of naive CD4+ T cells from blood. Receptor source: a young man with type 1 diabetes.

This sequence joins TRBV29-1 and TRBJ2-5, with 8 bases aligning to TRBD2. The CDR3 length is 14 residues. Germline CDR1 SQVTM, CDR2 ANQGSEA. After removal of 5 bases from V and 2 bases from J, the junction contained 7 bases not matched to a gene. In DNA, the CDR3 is TGCAGCGTTCGGGCTAGCGGGTTACAAGAGACCCAGTACTTC. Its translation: CSVRASGLQETQYF.

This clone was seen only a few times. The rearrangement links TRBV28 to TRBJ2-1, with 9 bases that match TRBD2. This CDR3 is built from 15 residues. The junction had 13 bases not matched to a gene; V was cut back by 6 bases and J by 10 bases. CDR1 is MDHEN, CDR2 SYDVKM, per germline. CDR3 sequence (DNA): TGTGCCAGCAGGACACTAGCGGGCCTTTCGGGGGAGCAGTTCTTC. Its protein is CASRTLAGLSGEQFF. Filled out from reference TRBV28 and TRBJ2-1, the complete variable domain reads DVKVTQSSRYLVKRTGEKVFLECVQDMDHENMFWYRQDPGLGLRLIYFSYDVKMKEKGDIPEGYSVSREKKERFSLILESASTNQTSMYLCASRTLAGLSGEQFFGPGTRLTVL.

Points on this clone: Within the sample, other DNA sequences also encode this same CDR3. Written as DNA, the CDR3 is TGTGCCTGGAGTGTAGACAGCTATGGCTACACCTTC. This sequence encodes CAWSVDSYGYTF. This rearrangement joins TRBV30 to TRBJ1-2; D may be TRBD1 (5 bases). Trimming left V 0 bases short and J 4 bases short, with 6 bases between. Germline values: CDR1 GTSNPN, CDR2 SVGIG (reference sequence). CDR3 size: 12 residues.

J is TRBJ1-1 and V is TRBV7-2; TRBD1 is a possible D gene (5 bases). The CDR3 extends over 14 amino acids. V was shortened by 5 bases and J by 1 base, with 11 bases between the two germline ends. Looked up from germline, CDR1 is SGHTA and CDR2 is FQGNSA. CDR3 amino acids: CASSVTVGNTEAFF. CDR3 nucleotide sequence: TGTGCCAGCAGCGTGACAGTGGGGAACACTGAAGCTTTCTTT.

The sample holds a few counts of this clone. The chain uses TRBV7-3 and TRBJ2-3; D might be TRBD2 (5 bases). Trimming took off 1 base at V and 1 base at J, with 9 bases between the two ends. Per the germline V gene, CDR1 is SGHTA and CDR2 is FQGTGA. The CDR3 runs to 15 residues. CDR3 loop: CASSLNGLRTDTQYF. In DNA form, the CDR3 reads TGTGCCAGCAGCTTAAACGGACTGCGCACAGATACGCAGTATTTT.